This TCR beta chain comes out of a study of T cell changes during pregnancy in multiple sclerosis. This CDR3 spans 15 amino acids. The V and J ends lost 7 bases and 3 bases, in that order; junction bases with no gene match: 7. Germline values: CDR1 MNHNY, CDR2 SVGAGI (reference sequence). TCRdb keeps only in-frame clones here, not all; method: immunoSEQ multiplex PCR. The sample contains about 52,000 clones, just over 90% of which appear only once. This clone was counted once. This specimen consisted of CD4+ T cells from peripheral blood mononuclear cells, obtained before pregnancy. The chain carries TRBV6-6 and TRBJ2-1; 9 positions match TRBD2. The receptor's source is a female donor with multiple sclerosis, enrolled in a pregnancy study. The CDR3 DNA follows: TGTGCCAGCACCGAGAGACTAGCGGTCTACAATGAGCAGTTCTTC. It specifies CASTERLAVYNEQFF.